This TCR beta chain was sequenced for a study of T cell changes during pregnancy in multiple sclerosis (dated by TCRdb to about 2019). Some background on the complete study: Changes in the T cell repertoire over the course of pregnancy were examined in this study in women with multiple sclerosis.

The library was made by the immunoSEQ multiplex PCR assay. As stored in TCRdb, this immuneACCESS dataset retains in-frame rearrangements with V and J assigned. A fraction of the clones does not appear; measured against another copy, unresolved V genes explain less than half of the discrepancy, and the remainder lacks a known reason. The sample yields 70,000 to 80,000 clones; around nine tenths were counted once. The ten largest make up 3% to 3.5% of the sample. The CDR3 has 13 amino acids, counting the end cysteine and phenylalanine. Only the CDR3 portion is preserved as DNA: 39 bases, with reading frame beginning at the first base. V is cut back by 0 bases and J by 6 bases, with 0 bases in the junction unmatched. CDR1 and CDR2, per the germline V gene, are MNHEY and SVGAGI. On this clone: The antigen this receptor binds is unknown. Base qualities are missing; no much larger clone stands one base away.

The starting material was peripheral blood, obtained before pregnancy. The chain is encoded by TRBV6-5 joined to TRBJ2-7, and 9 bases in between align with TRBD1. This receptor was identified in a female donor with multiple sclerosis, enrolled in a pregnancy study. The nucleotide sequence reads TGTGCCAGCAGTTACTCGGGACAGGGCGAGCAGTACTTC. The resulting protein is CASSYSGQGEQYF.